This T cell receptor (beta chain) is drawn from a study of blood T cells in healthy people across ages. Per the germline V gene, CDR1 is DFQATT and CDR2 is SNEGSKA (reference sequence). CDR3 size: 14 residues. V was pared by 1 base and J by 8 bases, with 4 bases of the junction left unmatched. Findings and caveats of the study: A roughly linear fall in TCR beta diversity per million T cells was seen with increasing age. When set beside aged donors, long-lived donors presented more naive CD4+ cells and higher diversity.

A second PCR of roughly 7 to 11 cycles used a sample-barcoded 5' primer and a J-beta primer mix. Every individual sample yielded 2.5 million or more paired-end reads (each containing CDR3). One entry per CDR3 protein results from TCRdb running MiXCR on the 5' RACE reads. The sample comprises about 970,000 distinct CDR3 sequences, roughly 51% of which are singletons, and about a fifth rests with the top ten. A word on this clonotype: Antigen unknown.

Drawing of peripheral blood yielded about 9.6 milliliters from each donor. The chain has TRBV20-1 and TRBJ2-3, with 12 bases matching TRBD1. Sequenced sample: blood. This clonotype was sampled from a woman in her sixties or seventies in good health. The CDR3 reads CSARGDRGLVTQYF. In DNA form, the CDR3 reads TGCAGTGCTAGAGGGGACAGGGGGCTGGTTACGCAGTATTTT.